This TCR beta chain was identified during a study of T cells after yellow fever vaccination (dated by TCRdb to about 2019). Describing the broader study: The SMART-Seq v4 Ultra Low Input RNA kit was used to prepare libraries from fractions with low cell numbers. To follow T-cell clones before and after both primary and booster YFV17D yellow fever vaccination, bulk TCR alpha and beta repertoires underwent longitudinal sequencing. Two healthy male donors made up the cohort, one aged 18 to 30 years and the other aged 30 to 40 years. Blood samples were taken at several timepoints before and after primary and secondary immunization, and bulk PBMC replicates and cell subsets were isolated.

From the cysteine through the phenylalanine, the CDR3 covers 15 amino acids. Only CDR3 DNA is held: 45 bases, read in frame from base 1. CDR1 and CDR2 were assigned from the germline V gene (reference sequence) as LNHNV and YYDKDF. Trimming takes 4 bases from V and 5 bases from J, and the germline ends sit 17 bases apart. In regard to this clonotype: Which antigen it targets is not known. No much larger clonotype is one base removed from it; base qualities were not supplied.

Reads for this sample came from an Illumina NovaSeq 6000. TCR cDNA was made using 5'RACE template switching, a step that added a universal primer site and unique molecular identifiers. Priming for cDNA synthesis came from both the TCR alpha and TCR beta constant segments. Two PCR steps were used to amplify libraries, with sample barcodes and sequencing adapters being added in the second step. Sequencing of libraries was done on Illumina HiSeq 2500 (2x100 bp) or NovaSeq (2x150 bp). Per the source publication's procedure: Reads were demultiplexed and collapsed into UMI consensus sequences with MIGEC, and V(D)J alignment was performed with MiXCR. Vaccine-responding clonotypes were identified with edgeR using replicate PBMC samples, with FDR below 0.01 and a log2 fold change above 5 up to day 15 being required. Each bulk clonotype was labeled CD4 or CD8 based on which sequenced repertoire, CD4 or CD8, contained the clonotype at higher abundance. Clones were called with MiXCR by TCRdb after fastp trimmed the public reads at Q25, and only in-frame beta chains were retained. Duplicate CDR3 protein sequences are folded into a single record with the most common DNA and genes. TCRdb, not the original authors, processed these V and J calls. Present in this sample are about 320,000 distinct CDR3 sequences, around 4.4% of which were seen just once. The top ten constitute less than 20% of the sample.

The treatment or condition label corresponds to: live attenuated yellow fever vaccine strain. At each blood-draw timepoint, two biological replicates of bulk PBMCs were obtained. A standard Ficoll-Paque protocol was used to isolate PBMCs from peripheral blood. TriZol was used to extract RNA from bulk PBMCs, from CD4 and CD8 fractions, and from dextramer-positive and dextramer-negative fractions. The paper as a whole reports these results and caveats: A small share of clonotypes was detected in both CD4 and CD8 compartments, with the overlap likely arising from convergent recombination. Because the study included only two donors, the extent to which the findings can be generalized is limited. Most clones expanded after primary vaccination were re-detected after the booster (almost 98% of CD4 and approximately 88% of CD8), suggesting broad memory maintenance. The secondary T-cell response was found to be weaker but faster than the primary response, with a peak reached on day 5 rather than on day 15. FACS-sorted repertoires could contain abundant contaminating clonotypes from the bulk population, so computational filtering was required.

The V gene is TRBV15 and the J gene is TRBJ1-2, with TRBD1 as a weak D call on 5 bases. This specimen consisted of PBMCs, obtained 15 days after the yellow fever booster vaccination. The TCR originated in a man between 18 and 29 years old who received the YFV17D yellow fever vaccine. DNA sequence: TGTGCCACCAGCATAGGGAGGGGAGGATCATATGGCTACACCTTC. It translates to CATSIGRGGSYGYTF. With the rest looked up from the reference TRBV15 and TRBJ1-2 genes rather than sequenced, the full variable domain is DAMVIQNPRYQVTQFGKPVTLSCSQTLNHNVMYWYQQKSSQAPKLLFHYYDKDFNNEADTPDNFQSRRPNTSFCFLDIRSPGLGDTAMYLCATSIGRGGSYGYTFGSGTRLTVV.